The subject of this entry is one T cell receptor (beta chain). Trimming shortened V by 2 bases and J by 4 bases, and 10 bases separated the two germline ends. The length of the CDR3 is 14 residues. The germline gives CDR1 SEHNR, CDR2 FQNEAQ (reference sequence). In the original analysis: Counts of nucleated cells, estimated from reference gene primer amplification, were obtained. Method: immunoSEQ multiplex PCR; TCRdb's copy keeps in-frame clones and lacks some. The DNA was the basis for D and trimming; V, J and clone size are from that table. The sample shows 150,000 to 200,000 clones, around 89% of them seen only once. This record belongs to a study of blood T cell repertoires in COVID-19. Study as a whole: There were acute and convalescent COVID-19 samples, and they came from the United States, Italy and Spain. PBMCs, B-cell-depleted T cells, or T cells provided the cDNA or gDNA that made up the material.

The material sequenced was peripheral blood. The chain carries TRBV7-9 and TRBJ2-3; D is ambiguous. This clonotype originated in a man in his fifties or sixties with acute or convalescent COVID-19. In nucleotides, the CDR3 is TGTGCCAGCAGCTTAACCCAGCGAGCAGATACGCAGTATTTT. This codes for CASSLTQRADTQYF.